The source of this TCR beta chain is a study of cytotoxic CD8 clonotypes in ibrutinib-treated CLL. Study information: Samples showed on average about 280,000 productive templates and over 80,000 productive rearrangements.

Measured with immunoSEQ multiplex PCR; TCRdb has only the in-frame clones, and not every one. The repertoire includes about 130,000 clones, approximately 81% of them detected once, and about 13% sits in the top ten. Libraries of TCR beta were made from 1.5 to 2.5 micrograms of genomic DNA that came from cryopreserved PBMCs. The ends were cut back, 5 bases at V and 0 bases at J, with 5 bases in the middle. The length of the CDR3 is 13 residues. CDR1 is LNHDA, CDR2 SQIVND, per germline (reference sequence). This clone was detected once. The sequence derives from a human donor with chronic lymphocytic leukemia. This specimen consisted of PBMCs, obtained after 12 months of ibrutinib treatment. V usage is TRBV19 and J usage is TRBJ2-1; D remains unclear. The CDR3 DNA reads TGTGCCAGTAGTTCACCCTCCTACAATGAGCAGTTCTTC. Protein: CASSSPSYNEQFF.